This is a list of T cell receptor beta chains from one sample in a study of cytomegalovirus exposure and HLA in healthy donors. The protocol was immunoSEQ multiplex PCR, while the TCRdb copy is restricted to in-frame clones and leaves out a portion. The sample carries about 160,000 clones, 82% recorded once. The sequenced sample consisted of PBMCs. These receptors originate from a man in his forties or fifties in good health and CMV-seropositive. Each CDR3 is given with its conserved first and last residue. D genes are given only for firm matches. Clone size is stated in some rows and not others, as once, few, many or a class when expanded.

D gene: TRBD2
clone size: -
V gene: TRBV28
J gene: TRBJ2-1
CDR3 protein: CASSSGGTLFYNEQFF
CDR3 DNA: TGTGCCAGCAGTAGCGGGGGAACGCTTTTCTACAATGAGCAGTTCTTC

D gene: TRBD1
clone size: -
V gene: TRBV6-5
J gene: TRBJ2-7
CDR3 protein: CASSYRQGYEQYF
CDR3 DNA: TGTGCCAGCAGTTACAGACAGGGTTACGAGCAGTACTTC

D gene: -
clone size: -
V gene: TRBV13
J gene: TRBJ1-1
CDR3 protein: CASNLPGMNTEAFF
CDR3 DNA: TGTGCCAGCAACCTCCCGGGAATGAACACTGAAGCTTTCTTT

D gene: -
clone size: -
V gene: TRBV30
J gene: TRBJ1-5
CDR3 protein: CAWSVGQVNQPQHF
CDR3 DNA: TGTGCCTGGAGTGTTGGCCAGGTCAATCAGCCCCAGCATTTT

D gene: TRBD1
clone size: -
V gene: TRBV7-6
J gene: TRBJ2-3
CDR3 protein: CASSSQDRGDTQYF
CDR3 DNA: TGTGCCAGCAGCTCCCAAGACAGGGGAGATACGCAGTATTTT

D gene: -
clone size: -
V gene: TRBV7-2
J gene: TRBJ2-3
CDR3 protein: CASGPQSGGTDTQYF
CDR3 DNA: TGTGCCAGCGGCCCCCAGTCAGGGGGCACAGATACGCAGTATTTT

D gene: -
clone size: -
V gene: TRBV23-1
J gene: TRBJ2-1
CDR3 protein: CASGDRLYNEQFF
CDR3 DNA: TGCGCCAGCGGAGACAGGCTCTACAATGAGCAGTTCTTC

D gene: -
clone size: few
V gene: TRBV2
J gene: TRBJ2-7
CDR3 protein: CASTDNLGTALYEQYF
CDR3 DNA: TGTGCCAGCACTGACAACCTAGGAACCGCTCTCTACGAGCAGTACTTC

D gene: TRBD2
clone size: -
V gene: TRBV7-3
J gene: TRBJ2-7
CDR3 protein: CASATSGGIYEQYF
CDR3 DNA: TGTGCCAGCGCTACTAGCGGGGGCATCTACGAGCAGTACTTC

D gene: TRBD2
clone size: -
V gene: TRBV4-1
J gene: TRBJ2-1
CDR3 protein: CASSQQTSGRAGEQFF
CDR3 DNA: TGCGCCAGCAGCCAACAGACTAGCGGGAGGGCCGGCGAGCAGTTCTTC

D gene: TRBD1
clone size: -
V gene: TRBV11-2
J gene: TRBJ2-1
CDR3 protein: CASSLSPGGSYNEQFF
CDR3 DNA: TGTGCCAGCAGCTTATCTCCAGGGGGCTCCTACAATGAGCAGTTCTTC